This T cell receptor (beta chain) comes out of a study of blood T cells in healthy people across ages. Whole-study results and caveats: In older individuals, TCR beta diversity per million T cells was lower, falling roughly linearly with age.

Regarding this clonotype: Its antigen is unknown.

Then a second PCR, running roughly 7 to 11 cycles, was carried out with a sample-barcoded 5' primer and a J-beta primer mix. Every single cDNA molecule received a tag from a template-switch adaptor with 12 random nucleotides. Each CDR3 protein is one row after TCRdb ran MiXCR on the 5' RACE reads. The repertoire holds about 1.4 million distinct CDR3 sequences, approximately 63% seen once, with over 6.5% in the top ten. CDR1 is SGHRS, CDR2 YFSETQ, per germline. Germline trimming cut 4 bases from V and 2 bases from J; bases unmatched to any gene: 12. This CDR3 has 17 residues. Input material: blood. The TCR sequence derives from a man aged 18 to 30 in good health. This sequence joins TRBV5-1 and TRBJ2-3; 8 bases are shared with TRBD2. The CDR3 DNA reads TGCGCCAGCAGCCAGAACAGCGCGGGGGGTTCCACAGATACGCAGTATTTT. This sequence encodes CASSQNSAGGSTDTQYF.